The 30 T cell receptor beta chains listed next were all sequenced from one sample in a study of beta chain features in type 1 diabetes. Expressed TCRB transcripts were sequenced because the entire RNA isolate underwent reverse transcription. The table came from immunoSEQ multiplex PCR; TCRdb's copy has only in-frame clones and leaves some out. The sample includes 150,000 to 190,000 clones, more than 9.5% of them seen just once. Sequences were obtained from central memory CD4+ T cells from blood. These receptors were taken from a man between 18 and 35 years old in good health.

In this sample, this clone turned up a few times. The chain uses TRBV6-6 and TRBJ1-2, with 7 positions matching TRBD1. The germline V gene encodes CDR1 MNHNY and CDR2 SVGAGI (reference sequence). After removal of 7 bases from V and 6 bases from J, the junction contained 8 bases not matched to a gene. The CDR3 contains 13 residues. CDR3 amino acids: CASTRGVGDGYTF. In nucleotides, the CDR3 is TGTGCCAGCACCAGGGGGGTGGGTGATGGCTACACCTTC.

This clone occurred a few times. Other DNA sequences within the sample encode an identical CDR3. This chain joins TRBV25-1 and TRBJ1-5; D remains ambiguous. Germline V gene data show CDR1 as MGHDK and CDR2 as SYGVNS. The CDR3 extends over 12 amino acids. The V end lost 5 bases, the J end lost 7 bases, and 9 bases lay between the germline ends. CDR3 residues: CASSRGNQPQHF. CDR3 bases: TGTGCCAGCAGTCGGGGAAACCAGCCCCAGCATTTT.

The chain carries TRBV28 and TRBJ1-2; D is uncertain. The CDR3 covers 12 residues. Germline loops: CDR1 MDHEN, CDR2 SYDVKM. The V end lost 3 bases, the J end lost 0 bases, and 2 bases lay between the germline ends. The CDR3 spells CASSFPNYGYTF. The DNA of the CDR3 is TGTGCCAGCAGTTTTCCTAACTATGGCTACACCTTC.

This clone was observed a few times. The chain uses TRBV9 and TRBJ2-1; a weak D match, TRBD2 (5 bases). The CDR3 runs to 14 residues. CDR1 is SGDLS and CDR2 is YYNGEE in the germline V gene. V dropped 0 bases and J dropped 7 bases, with 11 bases sitting between them. The chain's CDR3 is CASSVDPSFNEQFF. In DNA, the CDR3 is TGTGCCAGCAGCGTAGATCCTAGCTTTAATGAGCAGTTCTTC.

This clone is medium-sized by share. The genes are TRBV7-3 and TRBJ2-3, with 12 bases matching TRBD2. After removal of 5 bases from V and 5 bases from J, the junction contained 11 bases not matched to a gene. Germline V gives CDR1 SGHTA, CDR2 FQGTGA. The CDR3 length is 17 residues. The DNA for the CDR3 is TGTGCCAGCAGCCTGATCGCCGAGGGACTAGCGGGAGATACGCAGTATTTT. Translating gives CASSLIAEGLAGDTQYF.

In its sample, this clone was seen a few times. J is TRBJ1-1 and V is TRBV4-3; no reliable D call. Germline lookup yields CDR1 LGHNA and CDR2 YSLEER. This CDR3 region has 12 residues. V lost 3 bases and J lost 3, with 5 bases in between. In DNA, the CDR3 is TGCGCCAGCAGCCAGGGGTACACTGAAGCTTTCTTT. It encodes CASSQGYTEAFF.

This rearrangement joins TRBV28 to TRBJ1-2; 11 bases are shared with TRBD1. Trimming cost V 5 bases and J 12 bases; bases outside gene matches: 5. CDR3 length: 12 amino acids. Germline loops: CDR1 MDHEN, CDR2 SYDVKM. CDR3 bases: TGTGCCAGCAGTCCCGGGACAGGGGGTAACACCTTC. It is translated as CASSPGTGGNTF.

The chain employs TRBV14 and TRBJ1-2; D is possibly TRBD1 (5 bases). Trimming left V 1 base short and J 6 bases short, with 9 bases between. There are 13 residues in the CDR3. The germline gives CDR1 SGHDN, CDR2 FVKESK. The CDR3 nucleotides read TGTGCCAGCAGCCAAGTTAGGGGCAATGGCTACACCTTC. Its translation: CASSQVRGNGYTF. The whole variable domain, remainder taken from reference TRBV14 and TRBJ1-2, is EAGVTQFPSHSVIEKGQTVTLRCDPISGHDNLYWYRRVMGKEIKFLLHFVKESKQDESGMPNNRFLAERTGGTYSTLKVQPAELEDSGVYFCASSQVRGNGYTFGSGTRLTVV.

V usage is TRBV7-9 and J usage is TRBJ1-2, with D possibly being TRBD1 (5 bases). With 2 bases removed from V and 0 bases from J, the gap between germline ends came to 10 bases. This CDR3 has 15 residues. Germline V gene data show CDR1 as SEHNR and CDR2 as FQNEAQ (reference sequence). The DNA of the CDR3 is TGTGCCAGCAGCTTAATAGGGGATCCTAACTATGGCTACACCTTC. This translates into CASSLIGDPNYGYTF.

This chain connects TRBV28 to TRBJ1-5; possible D gene TRBD1, 6 bases. Trimming removed 6 bases from V and 2 bases from J, with 14 bases in between. CDR1 MDHEN and CDR2 SYDVKM come from the germline V gene. The CDR3 contains 15 residues. CDR3 coding DNA: TGTGCCAGCAGCTCGACAGGTCATGGCAATCAGCCCCAGCATTTT. This encodes CASSSTGHGNQPQHF.

This chain uses TRBV2 with TRBJ2-3, with 9 positions matching TRBD2. The CDR3 loop spans 14 amino acids. V shed 4 bases, J shed 4 bases, and the junction held 3 bases outside the gene matches. In germline, CDR1 is SNHLY, CDR2 FYNNEI. The CDR3 DNA follows: TGTGCCAGCAGTGTTGGCGGGAGGGCAGATACGCAGTATTTT. It is translated as CASSVGGRADTQYF.

This clone was detected only a few times. The gene calls are TRBV25-1 and TRBJ1-4, with 8 bases that match TRBD1. The CDR3 contains 16 residues. The V gene's germline CDR1 is MGHDK and CDR2 SYGVNS. The V gene end was trimmed by 7 bases and the J gene end by 7 bases; junction bases not matched to a gene: 14. The CDR3 reads CASIEVFGQGVEKLFF. CDR3 DNA: TGTGCCAGCATCGAGGTGTTCGGACAGGGTGTTGAAAAACTGTTTTTT.

This clone was picked up a small number of times. J is TRBJ2-2 and V is TRBV28; 9 nucleotides line up with TRBD2. The CDR3 totals 16 residues. The junction had 5 bases not matched to a gene; V was cut back by 1 base and J by 5 bases. Germline V lookup: CDR1 MDHEN, CDR2 SYDVKM. This chain's CDR3 is CASSLFGSGRTGELFF. CDR3 coding DNA: TGTGCCAGCAGTTTATTTGGCAGCGGGAGGACCGGGGAGCTGTTTTTT.

This clone was counted at least ten times. The genes are TRBV30 and TRBJ2-5; the D gene is possibly TRBD1 (5 bases). Per the germline V gene, CDR1 is GTSNPN and CDR2 is SVGIG (reference sequence). The CDR3 is 13 amino acids. V gave up 1 base and J gave up 3 bases, with 9 bases separating them. The CDR3 DNA sequence: TGTGCCTGGAGTGGACAGTTTAAAGAGACCCAGTACTTC. Protein: CAWSGQFKETQYF.

This clone appeared many times. Other DNA sequences from this sample encode an identical CDR3 as well. This chain links TRBV5-6 with TRBJ2-1, with a tentative D call TRBD1 (5 bases). This CDR3 is built from 14 residues. Germline V lookup: CDR1 SGHDT, CDR2 YYEEEE. V dropped 0 bases and J dropped 4 bases, with 8 bases sitting between them. CDR3 in amino acids: CASSLGQYYNEQFF. The CDR3 nucleotides read TGTGCCAGCAGCTTGGGACAGTATTACAATGAGCAGTTCTTC.

The chain combines TRBV2 with TRBJ1-1; no definite D call. The CDR3 extends over 13 amino acids. Germline V gene sequence: CDR1 SNHLY, CDR2 FYNNEI. The V gene lost 0 bases and the J gene lost 3 bases, with 5 bases spanning the gap. The CDR3: CASSEAGYTEAFF. The CDR3 nucleotides read TGTGCCAGCAGTGAAGCGGGGTACACTGAAGCTTTCTTT.

The gene calls are TRBV14 and TRBJ2-7; tentatively, D is TRBD1 or TRBD2 (5 bases each). This CDR3 is 14 amino acids long. Trimming left V 2 bases short and J 2 bases short, with 10 bases between. Germline V gives CDR1 SGHDN, CDR2 FVKESK. CDR3 amino acids: CASSQWDGAYEQYF. CDR3 in DNA: TGTGCCAGCAGCCAATGGGACGGCGCCTACGAGCAGTACTTC. Based on the CDR3 plus reference TRBV14 and TRBJ2-7, the full variable domain is EAGVTQFPSHSVIEKGQTVTLRCDPISGHDNLYWYRRVMGKEIKFLLHFVKESKQDESGMPNNRFLAERTGGTYSTLKVQPAELEDSGVYFCASSQWDGAYEQYFGPGTRLTVT.

This clone was counted only a few times. This chain connects TRBV7-2 to TRBJ2-1; 13 bases agree with TRBD2. The CDR3 covers 15 residues. Germline lookup yields CDR1 SGHTA and CDR2 FQGNSA. With 1 base clipped from V and 6 bases from J, the junction kept 0 bases outside the gene matches. The CDR3 DNA follows: TGTGCCAGCAGCTTAGGACTAGCGGGAGGCAATGAGCAGTTCTTC. Translation: CASSLGLAGGNEQFF.

This chain joins TRBV29-1 and TRBJ2-1, with 12 bases identical to TRBD2. The CDR3 has 15 amino acids. V trimming: 6 bases; J trimming: 7 bases; junction bases outside the gene matches: 10. Germline CDR1 and CDR2: SQVTM and ANQGSEA. The CDR3 DNA sequence: TGCAGCGTATCGCCGAGGACTAGCGGGGCAAATGAGCAGTTCTTC. This gives the protein CSVSPRTSGANEQFF.

The sample holds many counts of this clone. The chain recombines TRBV4-3 with TRBJ2-3; weak D call: TRBD2 (6 bases). The germline V and J ends were trimmed by 1 base and 7 bases, with 12 bases remaining between them. This CDR3 has 14 residues. The germline gives CDR1 LGHNA, CDR2 YSLEER. The CDR3 coding sequence is TGCGCCAGCAGCCAAGTGGGGGGTTCCAATACGCAGTATTTT. This sequence encodes CASSQVGGSNTQYF.

This clone has more than one count but fewer than ten. This chain uses TRBV30 with TRBJ2-5; 8 bases are shared with TRBD1. Germline lookup yields CDR1 GTSNPN and CDR2 SVGIG (reference sequence). This CDR3 contains 12 residues. The trim removed 7 bases at V and 5 bases at J, leaving 6 bases unmatched. The CDR3 sequence is CASVNRGETQYF. The CDR3 DNA reads as TGTGCCTCAGTCAACAGGGGGGAGACCCAGTACTTC.

This clone was seen a few times. The V call is TRBV7-2, the J call TRBJ1-2, with TRBD1 identical over 7 bases. V trimming: 5 bases; J trimming: 4 bases; junction bases outside the gene matches: 7. The CDR3 has 14 residues. Germline CDR1 and CDR2: SGHTA and FQGNSA. The CDR3 nucleotides read TGTGCCAGCAGCCTACAACAGGGGCGCTATGGCTACACCTTC. It encodes CASSLQQGRYGYTF.

About this clone: A far larger clone lies a single base away; this is likely a read error. The chain uses TRBV10-3 and TRBJ2-7; TRBD2 matches at 10 bases. CDR1 and CDR2 from the germline V gene are ENHRY and SYGVKD. The V gene end was trimmed by 9 bases and the J gene end by 5 bases; junction bases not matched to a gene: 1. The CDR3 sequence is 11 residues long. The CDR3 nucleotides are TGTGCCATAGCGGGAGGGGACGAGCAGTACTTC. Its protein is CAIAGGDEQYF.

This clone came up many times. The J gene is TRBJ1-4, the V gene TRBV14; D remains unclear. The V gene lost 1 base and the J gene lost 4 bases, with 13 bases spanning the gap. Germline CDR1 SGHDN, CDR2 FVKESK. This CDR3 contains 16 residues. The CDR3 nucleotides read TGTGCCAGCAGCCAAGCGGGCCGTACGGTTAATGAAAAACTGTTTTTT. Translated, it gives CASSQAGRTVNEKLFF.

To note about this clone: Germline is not matched at one junction end, which may reflect a read error. The gene calls are TRBV30 and TRBJ2-4, with D possibly being TRBD1 or TRBD2 (5 bases each). Germline V gives CDR1 GTSNPN, CDR2 SVGIG (reference sequence). The CDR3 length is 15 residues. CDR3 protein: CAWSRLGVDKNLQYF. The CDR3 region has the DNA TGTGCCTGGAGTAGACTGGGGGTAGACAAAAACCTTCAGTACTTC.

This clone was observed a few times. The CDR3 DNA reads TGTGCCAGCAGTTTAAGACGGGGGGGCGTAAGTGAGCAGTTCTTC. It encodes CASSLRRGGVSEQFF. The chain employs TRBV28 and TRBJ2-1; 8 bases map to TRBD2. Unmatched junction bases numbered 9, after V lost 2 bases and J lost 9 bases. The length of the CDR3 is 15 residues. The germline gives CDR1 MDHEN, CDR2 SYDVKM.

The chain couples TRBV9 to TRBJ2-3, with D perhaps TRBD1 or TRBD2 (5 bases each). Trimming shortened V by 0 bases and J by 1 base, and 12 bases separated the two germline ends. There are 16 residues in the CDR3. Germline-derived CDR1 and CDR2 are SGDLS and YYNGEE. The CDR3 region is CASSVDGAVGTDTQYF. The CDR3 nucleotides are TGTGCCAGCAGCGTAGACGGGGCGGTGGGCACAGATACGCAGTATTTT.

This sequence joins TRBV11-2 and TRBJ2-1; no clear D. Trimming left V 5 bases short and J 0 bases short, with 8 bases between. The CDR3 is 14 amino acids. Germline-derived CDR1 and CDR2 are SGHAT and FQNNGV. CDR3 residues: CASSRSSSYNEQFF. CDR3 in DNA: TGTGCCAGCAGCCGCTCAAGCTCCTACAATGAGCAGTTCTTC.

The chain couples TRBV5-6 to TRBJ2-1; 9 bases match TRBD1. The V segment lost 4 bases and the J segment 7 bases; nucleotides outside the gene matches: 9. Germline V CDR1 and CDR2: SGHDT, YYEEEE. The CDR3 covers 15 residues. The CDR3 DNA sequence: TGTGCCAGCAGCGTTCCGGGACAGGGAATGAATGAGCAGTTCTTC. Translation gives CASSVPGQGMNEQFF.

The chain joins TRBV30 to TRBJ1-1; D gene unclear. Per the germline V gene, CDR1 is GTSNPN and CDR2 is SVGIG (reference sequence). The CDR3 has 13 amino acids. Deletions cut 2 bases from V and 1 base from J, with 8 bases between. CDR3 in DNA: TGTGCCTGGAGTCCTGACCGGAACACTGAAGCTTTCTTT. Translating it yields CAWSPDRNTEAFF.